The rows below give T cell receptor beta chains drawn from one sample of a study of shared clonotypes between healthy human individuals. TCRdb keeps only in-frame clones here, not all; method: immunoSEQ multiplex PCR. This table has under 1,900,000 clones, about 98.5% appearing once. Sequenced: naive CD4+ T cells sorted from blood. The receptors come from a man aged 25-45 years in good health. CDR3s leave out the opening cysteine and the closing phenylalanine or tryptophan. Not every row has a clone size; where given, it reads once, few, many or a size class.

clone size: .
J gene: TRBJ2-7
V gene: TRBV10-1
CDR3 protein: ASSESGHEQY

clone size: .
J gene: TRBJ1-5
V gene: TRBV7-9
CDR3 protein: ASKRQRNSNQPQH

clone size: .
J gene: TRBJ2-5
V gene: TRBV15
CDR3 protein: ATSRAKGSGNQETQY

clone size: .
J gene: TRBJ2-6
V gene: TRBV30
CDR3 protein: AWSGGRTFPGANVLT

clone size: .
J gene: TRBJ1-5
V gene: TRBV28
CDR3 protein: ASSTTANQPQH

clone size: .
J gene: TRBJ2-2
V gene: TRBV9
CDR3 protein: ASSDSYRGRVTGELF

clone size: .
J gene: TRBJ2-3
V gene: TRBV18
CDR3 protein: ASSPRLPVGDTQY

clone size: .
J gene: TRBJ2-2
V gene: TRBV7-7
CDR3 protein: ASRRLNGELF

clone size: once
J gene: TRBJ2-3
V gene: TRBV5-6
CDR3 protein: ASSLFGSVGPGTDTQY

clone size: .
J gene: TRBJ2-1
V gene: TRBV27
CDR3 protein: ASSLAGSLGGNEQF

clone size: .
J gene: TRBJ2-5
V gene: TRBV19
CDR3 protein: ASSIIASGQQETQY

clone size: .
J gene: TRBJ2-6
V gene: TRBV29-1
CDR3 protein: SVVREGANVLT

clone size: once
J gene: TRBJ1-4
V gene: TRBV2
CDR3 protein: ASRTHRGIATNEKLF

clone size: .
J gene: TRBJ1-3
V gene: TRBV18
CDR3 protein: ASSQSRNSGNTIY

clone size: .
J gene: TRBJ1-5
V gene: TRBV6-1
CDR3 protein: ASSENRGGGQPQH

clone size: .
J gene: TRBJ1-2
V gene: TRBV27
CDR3 protein: ASSRYGVEANYGYT

clone size: .
J gene: TRBJ1-1
V gene: TRBV2
CDR3 protein: ASSVNTEAF

clone size: once
J gene: TRBJ2-1
V gene: TRBV25-1
CDR3 protein: ASSHVNSGRPYNEQF

clone size: .
J gene: TRBJ2-7
V gene: TRBV13
CDR3 protein: ASRRSLGSYEQY

clone size: .
J gene: TRBJ2-1
V gene: TRBV19
CDR3 protein: ASTGLAGGDYNEQF

clone size: .
J gene: TRBJ2-3
V gene: TRBV5-4
CDR3 protein: ASSPRTSDTQY

clone size: .
J gene: TRBJ2-7
V gene: TRBV5-1
CDR3 protein: ASSLGTSGIYEQY

clone size: .
J gene: TRBJ2-3
V gene: TRBV27
CDR3 protein: ASRSTSTDTQY

clone size: .
J gene: TRBJ1-5
V gene: TRBV7-2
CDR3 protein: ASSLHSNQPQH

clone size: .
J gene: TRBJ1-2
V gene: TRBV11-2
CDR3 protein: ASSFRGAGYT

clone size: once
J gene: TRBJ2-3
V gene: TRBV25-1
CDR3 protein: ASSGSLAASTDTQY

clone size: .
J gene: TRBJ2-3
V gene: TRBV28
CDR3 protein: ASSSQGALATDTQY

clone size: .
J gene: TRBJ1-3
V gene: TRBV30
CDR3 protein: AWSVPVQANTIY

clone size: .
J gene: TRBJ2-3
V gene: TRBV6-5
CDR3 protein: ASSYSRESTDTQY

clone size: .
J gene: TRBJ2-1
V gene: TRBV19
CDR3 protein: ASSAARLEGEQF

clone size: .
J gene: TRBJ2-5
V gene: TRBV7-6
CDR3 protein: ASSPHSTGGETQY

clone size: .
J gene: TRBJ2-3
V gene: TRBV4-3
CDR3 protein: ASSQDRVDTQY

clone size: .
J gene: TRBJ2-7
V gene: TRBV19
CDR3 protein: ASSIAGSATYEQY

clone size: .
J gene: TRBJ1-2
V gene: TRBV6-5
CDR3 protein: ASSYSGIPGGYT

clone size: once
J gene: TRBJ1-4
V gene: TRBV6-5
CDR3 protein: ASSYSWNEKLF

clone size: .
J gene: TRBJ2-1
V gene: TRBV7-2
CDR3 protein: ASSLRGRGEQF

clone size: once
J gene: TRBJ1-2
V gene: TRBV5-1
CDR3 protein: ASSETFYGYT

clone size: .
J gene: TRBJ2-3
V gene: TRBV10-1
CDR3 protein: ASSESTVDTQY

clone size: .
J gene: TRBJ2-2
V gene: TRBV5-4
CDR3 protein: ASSFVAQVAGELF

clone size: .
J gene: TRBJ2-7
V gene: TRBV5-1
CDR3 protein: ASSLEQARTYEQY

clone size: .
J gene: TRBJ2-1
V gene: TRBV7-8
CDR3 protein: ASSLGREPPYNEQF

clone size: .
J gene: TRBJ2-2
V gene: TRBV11-2
CDR3 protein: ASSFSGRRTGELF

clone size: .
J gene: TRBJ1-1
V gene: TRBV14
CDR3 protein: ASSPAVGWNTEAF

clone size: .
J gene: TRBJ2-7
V gene: TRBV19
CDR3 protein: ASSFLAGGAIHEQY

clone size: .
J gene: TRBJ2-7
V gene: TRBV10-3
CDR3 protein: AISGERTSYEQY

clone size: .
J gene: TRBJ1-2
V gene: TRBV15
CDR3 protein: ATSREAAIDGYT

clone size: .
J gene: TRBJ2-7
V gene: TRBV15
CDR3 protein: ATSSDRGRQS

clone size: .
J gene: TRBJ2-1
V gene: TRBV5-1
CDR3 protein: ASTAGLAAYNEQF

clone size: .
J gene: TRBJ1-1
V gene: TRBV30
CDR3 protein: AWSFRGPGSNTEAF

clone size: once
J gene: TRBJ2-2
V gene: TRBV19
CDR3 protein: ASRHLWEGRTGELF

clone size: .
J gene: TRBJ2-1
V gene: TRBV5-4
CDR3 protein: ASSLMGPSYNEQF

clone size: .
J gene: TRBJ2-3
V gene: TRBV9
CDR3 protein: ASSVVAANTDTQY

clone size: .
J gene: TRBJ2-1
V gene: TRBV28
CDR3 protein: ASSFGREEQF

clone size: .
J gene: TRBJ1-1
V gene: TRBV5-1
CDR3 protein: ASSLGAHTNTEAF

clone size: .
J gene: TRBJ2-7
V gene: TRBV18
CDR3 protein: ASSPGQGLYEQY